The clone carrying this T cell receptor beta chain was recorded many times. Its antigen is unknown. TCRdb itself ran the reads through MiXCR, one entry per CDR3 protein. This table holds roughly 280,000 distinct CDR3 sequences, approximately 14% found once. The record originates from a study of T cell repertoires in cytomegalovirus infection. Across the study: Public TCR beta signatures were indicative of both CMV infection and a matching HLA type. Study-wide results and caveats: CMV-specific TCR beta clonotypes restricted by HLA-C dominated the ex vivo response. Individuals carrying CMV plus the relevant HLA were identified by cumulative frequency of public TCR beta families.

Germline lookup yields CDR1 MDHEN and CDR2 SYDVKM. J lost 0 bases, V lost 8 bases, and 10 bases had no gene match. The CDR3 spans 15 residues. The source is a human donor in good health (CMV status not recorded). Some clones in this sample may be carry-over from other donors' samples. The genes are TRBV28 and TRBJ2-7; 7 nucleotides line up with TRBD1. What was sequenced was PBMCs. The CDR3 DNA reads TGTGCCAGCCGCCAGCGACAGGGCGGCTCCTACGAGCAGTACTTC. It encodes CASRQRQGGSYEQYF.